This T cell receptor (beta chain) was recorded in a study of radiotherapy plus CTLA-4 blockade in lung cancer. Assay: immunoSEQ multiplex PCR; the TCRdb copy retains only in-frame clones and omits some. The table includes about 80,000 clones, 75% to 90% detected once. The V gene end was trimmed by 6 bases and the J gene end by 0 bases; junction bases not matched to a gene: 8. This CDR3 has 17 amino acids. Per germline, CDR1 LNHDA and CDR2 SQIVND (reference sequence). The clonotype comes from a human donor with non-small cell lung cancer who had a partial response to radiotherapy plus ipilimumab. Sequenced here: peripheral blood, sampled from a patient treated with radiotherapy plus ipilimumab. This chain connects TRBV19 to TRBJ2-1; 10 bases fit TRBD2. For the CDR3, the DNA is TGTGCCAGTAGAAGGACTAGCGGCTCATCCTCCTACAATGAGCAGTTCTTC. Translated, it gives CASRRTSGSSSYNEQFF.